This T cell receptor beta chain was identified during a study of CD8 T cells in ankylosing spondylitis. The study's findings and limits: It appeared that ankylosing spondylitis blood was characterized by a TCR beta motif of several highly homologous variants.

For TCR beta, libraries came from quantitative 5'-RACE with molecular barcodes. MiXCR, run by TCRdb on the 5' RACE reads, gives a single entry per CDR3 protein. The data hold fewer than 500,000 distinct CDR3 sequences, with 26% observed a single time. V was pared by 4 bases and J by 1 base, with 13 bases between. Germline V lookup: CDR1 MRHNA, CDR2 SNTAGT. The CDR3 has 15 amino acids. Points on this clonotype: As yet, its antigen is unknown.

V usage is TRBV6-4 and J usage is TRBJ1-1; D perhaps matches TRBD1 (6 bases). This receptor was taken from a male donor with ankylosing spondylitis. The sequenced sample consisted of blood, either unsorted or a sorted T cell fraction (not recorded which). The CDR3 nucleotides read TGTGCCAGCAGTGCTTCAGGGGCTTCGAACACTGAAGCTTTCTTT. Protein: CASSASGASNTEAFF.